A single sample gave rise to the 13 T cell receptor beta chains below, sequenced in a study of chemoradiotherapy in HPV16-positive cancers. TCRdb's table, derived via immunoSEQ multiplex PCR, lists solely in-frame clones and lacks some. In the table there are about 24,000 clones, roughly 89% of which are singletons. The specimen comprised blood, sampled from a patient who underwent chemoradiotherapy. Source of these receptors: a human donor with HPV-associated anogenital cancer.

The V gene is TRBV28, the J gene TRBJ2-3; tentative D call: TRBD1 (5 bases). The CDR3 runs to 16 residues. V was pared by 4 bases and J by 0 bases, with 14 bases between. Per germline, CDR1 MDHEN and CDR2 SYDVKM. This CDR3 is CASSSGGQTSTDTQYF. CDR3 nucleotides: TGTGCCAGCAGTTCAGGCGGACAAACTAGCACAGATACGCAGTATTTT.

The V and J genes are TRBV10-3 and TRBJ1-1; the D gene is possibly TRBD1 (5 bases). The CDR3 is 15 residues long. Trimming took off 0 bases at V and 0 bases at J, with 8 bases between the two ends. Per germline, CDR1 ENHRY and CDR2 SYGVKD. The CDR3 is CAISESQDLNTEAFF. The CDR3 DNA follows: TGTGCCATCAGTGAGTCACAGGACCTGAACACTGAAGCTTTCTTT.

The chain carries TRBV7-9 and TRBJ2-7; possibly TRBD1 or TRBD2 for D (6 bases each). The germline V and J ends were trimmed by 0 bases and 0 bases, with 15 bases remaining between them. In germline, CDR1 is SEHNR, CDR2 FQNEAQ (reference sequence). CDR3 length equals 17 residues. The CDR3 DNA reads TGTGCCAGCAGCTTAGCCTCCGGGGGCGGCCACTCCTACGAGCAGTACTTC. Residues: CASSLASGGGHSYEQYF.

A single count supports this clone. V usage is TRBV15 and J usage is TRBJ2-7; 9 nucleotides align to TRBD1. V was pared by 5 bases and J by 4 bases, with 18 bases of the junction left unmatched. The CDR3 covers 18 residues. Germline V gives CDR1 LNHNV, CDR2 YYDKDF (reference sequence). This chain's CDR3 is CATSPGQGSPGYRYEQYF. The CDR3, as DNA: TGTGCCACCAGCCCGGGACAGGGATCACCAGGTTATCGGTACGAGCAGTACTTC.

The V and J genes are TRBV6-6 and TRBJ1-6; D unresolved. The length of the CDR3 is 12 residues. Trimming cost V 6 bases and J 1 base, with 1 base left between them. Germline V CDR1 and CDR2: MNHNY, SVGAGI (reference sequence). The CDR3 is CASRSYNSPLHF. In DNA form, the CDR3 reads TGTGCCAGCAGATCCTATAATTCACCCCTCCACTTT.

The chain joins TRBV5-5 to TRBJ1-5; D unresolved. CDR3 size: 15 residues. The germline gives CDR1 SGHKS, CDR2 YYEKEE (reference sequence). The V gene lost 3 bases and the J gene lost 0 bases, with 10 bases spanning the gap. The CDR3 DNA reads TGTGCCAGCAGCTATAACTATTATAGCAATCAGCCCCAGCATTTT. It codes for CASSYNYYSNQPQHF.

The chain carries TRBV28 and TRBJ2-3, with 10 bases lining up with TRBD2. CDR1 and CDR2 (germline): MDHEN, SYDVKM. The CDR3 has 16 amino acids. V trimming: 2 bases; J trimming: 1 base; junction bases outside the gene matches: 3. In nucleotides, the CDR3 is TGTGCCAGCAGTTTAGCCGGGACTAGCGGCACAGATACGCAGTATTTT. Translation gives CASSLAGTSGTDTQYF. Drawing the rest from reference TRBV28 and TRBJ2-3, the complete variable domain is DVKVTQSSRYLVKRTGEKVFLECVQDMDHENMFWYRQDPGLGLRLIYFSYDVKMKEKGDIPEGYSVSREKKERFSLILESASTNQTSMYLCASSLAGTSGTDTQYFGPGTRLTVL.

V and J are TRBV6-4 and TRBJ2-3; D ambiguous. The germline CDR1 and CDR2 sequences are MRHNA and SNTAGT. The CDR3 consists of 14 residues. Trimming removed 7 bases from V and 1 base from J, with 12 bases in between. CDR3 in amino acids: CASTTYKGTDTQYF. In DNA form, the CDR3 reads TGTGCCAGCACCACTTACAAGGGCACAGATACGCAGTATTTT.

The chain links TRBV11-1 to TRBJ1-2, with D perhaps matching TRBD1 (6 bases). CDR3 size: 12 residues. The ends were cut back, 4 bases at V and 8 bases at J, with 11 bases in the middle. Germline V CDR1 and CDR2: SGHAT, FQDESV (reference sequence). CDR3 sequence reads: CASSWDMPGYTF. DNA of the CDR3: TGTGCCAGCAGCTGGGACATGCCCGGCTACACCTTC.

This chain connects TRBV7-2 to TRBJ1-1; D uncertain. The germline CDR1 and CDR2 sequences are SGHTA and FQGNSA. V was shortened by 7 bases and J by 4 bases, with 16 bases between the two germline ends. The CDR3 sequence is 14 residues long. CDR3 sequence (DNA): TGTGCCAGCATATTGGACTCCAGGAGCACTGAAGCTTTCTTT. Protein product: CASILDSRSTEAFF.

The V gene is TRBV7-9, the J gene TRBJ1-5; TRBD1 aligns across 9 bases. V trimming: 5 bases; J trimming: 6 bases; junction bases outside the gene matches: 11. This CDR3 has 16 residues. CDR1 is SEHNR and CDR2 is FQNEAQ in the germline V gene (reference sequence). In nucleotides, the CDR3 is TGTGCCAGCAGCACCGGGACAGGGTTTTGGGTTCAGCCCCAGCATTTT. Its translation: CASSTGTGFWVQPQHF.

CDR3 amino acids: CASSLRFTGGYEQYF. The DNA of the CDR3 is TGTGCCAGCAGCTTACGGTTTACAGGGGGCTACGAGCAGTACTTC. The chain links TRBV7-2 to TRBJ2-7; 8 bases fit TRBD1. The CDR3 runs 15 residues. CDR1 and CDR2 (germline): SGHTA, FQGNSA. The V segment lost 2 bases and the J segment 3 bases; nucleotides outside the gene matches: 6. The complete variable domain, with remaining parts taken from reference TRBV7-2 and TRBJ2-7, reads GAGVSQSPSNKVTEKGKDVELRCDPISGHTALYWYRQSLGQGLEFLIYFQGNSAPDKSGLPSDRFSAERTGGSVSTLTIQRTQQEDSAVYLCASSLRFTGGYEQYFGPGTRLTVT.

The V gene is TRBV11-3, the J gene TRBJ1-5; no definite D call. The germline V gene has CDR1 SGHNT and CDR2 YENEEA. Trimming took 5 bases from V and 2 from J, leaving 10 bases between them. The CDR3 totals 14 residues. This CDR3 reads CASSPHLGNQPQHF. The CDR3 DNA reads TGTGCCAGCAGCCCTCACCTAGGCAATCAGCCCCAGCATTTT.